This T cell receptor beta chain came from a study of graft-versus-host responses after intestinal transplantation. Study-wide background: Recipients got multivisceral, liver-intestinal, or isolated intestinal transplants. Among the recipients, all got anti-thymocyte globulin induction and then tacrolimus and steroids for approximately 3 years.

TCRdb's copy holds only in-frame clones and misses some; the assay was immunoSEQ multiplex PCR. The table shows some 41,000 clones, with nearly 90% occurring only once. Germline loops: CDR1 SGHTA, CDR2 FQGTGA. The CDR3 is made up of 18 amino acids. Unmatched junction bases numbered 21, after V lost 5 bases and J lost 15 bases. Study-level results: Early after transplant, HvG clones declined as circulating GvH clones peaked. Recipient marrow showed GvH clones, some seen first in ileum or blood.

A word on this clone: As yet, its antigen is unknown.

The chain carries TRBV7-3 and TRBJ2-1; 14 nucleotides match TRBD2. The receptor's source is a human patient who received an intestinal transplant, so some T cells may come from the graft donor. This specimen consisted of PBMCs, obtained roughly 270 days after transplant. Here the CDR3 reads CASSPYPWTSGGKQVPFF. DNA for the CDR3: TGTGCCAGCAGCCCATACCCCTGGACTAGCGGGGGGAAACAAGTCCCGTTCTTC.